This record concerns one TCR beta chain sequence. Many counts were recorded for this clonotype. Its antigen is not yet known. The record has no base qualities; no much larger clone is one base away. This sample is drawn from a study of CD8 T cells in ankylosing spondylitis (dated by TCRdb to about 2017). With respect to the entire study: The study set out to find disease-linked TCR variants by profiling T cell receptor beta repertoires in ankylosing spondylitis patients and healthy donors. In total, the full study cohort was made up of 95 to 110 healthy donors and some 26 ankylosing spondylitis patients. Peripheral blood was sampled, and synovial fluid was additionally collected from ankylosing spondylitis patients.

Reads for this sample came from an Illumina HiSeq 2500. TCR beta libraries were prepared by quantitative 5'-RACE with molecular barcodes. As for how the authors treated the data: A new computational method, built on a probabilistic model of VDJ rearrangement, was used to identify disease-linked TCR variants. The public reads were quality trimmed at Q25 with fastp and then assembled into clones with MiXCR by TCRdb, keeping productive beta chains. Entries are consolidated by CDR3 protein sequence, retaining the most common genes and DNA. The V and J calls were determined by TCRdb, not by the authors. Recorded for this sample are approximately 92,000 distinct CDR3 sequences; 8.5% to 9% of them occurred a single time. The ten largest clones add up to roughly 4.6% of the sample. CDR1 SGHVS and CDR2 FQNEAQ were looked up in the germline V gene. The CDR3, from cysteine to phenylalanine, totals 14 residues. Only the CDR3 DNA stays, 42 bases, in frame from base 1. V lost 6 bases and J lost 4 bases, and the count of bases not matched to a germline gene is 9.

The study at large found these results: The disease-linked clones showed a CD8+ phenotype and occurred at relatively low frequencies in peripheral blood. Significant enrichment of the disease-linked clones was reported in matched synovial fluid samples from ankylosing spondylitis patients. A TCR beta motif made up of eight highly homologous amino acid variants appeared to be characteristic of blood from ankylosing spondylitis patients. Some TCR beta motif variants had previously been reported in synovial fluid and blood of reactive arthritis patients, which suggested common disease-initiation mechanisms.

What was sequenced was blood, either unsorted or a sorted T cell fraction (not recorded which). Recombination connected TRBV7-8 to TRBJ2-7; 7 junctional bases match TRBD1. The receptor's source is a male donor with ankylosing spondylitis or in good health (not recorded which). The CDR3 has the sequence CASRKNRGDYEQYF. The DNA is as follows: TGTGCCAGCAGAAAGAACAGGGGCGATTACGAGCAGTACTTC.